A single sample gave rise to the 8 T cell receptor beta chains below, sequenced in a study of blood T cell repertoires in COVID-19. The data were produced by immunoSEQ multiplex PCR, yet TCRdb's version contains in-frame clones alone and is incomplete. The sample lists 80,000 to 95,000 clones, 75% to 90% seen once, with about 15% in the top ten. Sequencing was done on a sample of peripheral blood. These receptors were collected from a woman older than 75 with active or convalescent COVID-19.

The rearrangement uses TRBV2 and TRBJ2-5, with D unclear. There are 14 residues in the CDR3. Germline V gene data show CDR1 as SNHLY and CDR2 as FYNNEI. V lost 6 bases and J 2 bases, leaving 13 bases between the germline ends. The CDR3 DNA reads TGTGCCAGCAGGCGCCCCCTTTATCAAGAGACCCAGTACTTC. This sequence encodes CASRRPLYQETQYF.

The chain carries TRBV7-9 and TRBJ2-7; a weak D match, TRBD1 (6 bases). V was cut by 1 base and J by 3 bases, with 10 bases left in between. Germline V gene data show CDR1 as SEHNR and CDR2 as FQNEAQ (reference sequence). The CDR3 extends over 14 amino acids. This CDR3 reads CASSLVGQNYEQYF. For the CDR3, the DNA is TGTGCCAGCAGCTTAGTCGGACAGAACTACGAGCAGTACTTC.

V is TRBV7-8 and J is TRBJ2-7; 9 nucleotides align to TRBD1. The CDR3 runs 14 residues. Germline CDR1 is SGHVS and CDR2 is FQNEAQ. V lost 6 bases to trimming and J lost 7 bases; unmatched junction nucleotides: 10. The CDR3: CASRHRGRSEEQYF. The DNA for the CDR3 is TGTGCCAGCAGACACAGGGGGCGATCGGAAGAGCAGTACTTC.

The chain's CDR3 is CASSLGLGQPQHF. DNA of the CDR3: TGTGCCAGCAGCTTGGGCCTCGGGCAGCCCCAGCATTTT. The chain combines TRBV5-5 with TRBJ1-5, with D unclear. The CDR3 has 13 amino acids. The germline V gene has CDR1 SGHKS and CDR2 YYEKEE (reference sequence). The V end was cut by 0 bases, the J end by 7 bases, with 8 bases between.

The CDR3 sequence: CASSFQGFGTEAFF. The CDR3 region has the DNA TGTGCCAGCAGCTTTCAGGGATTCGGGACTGAAGCTTTCTTT. The rearrangement joins TRBV11-2 to TRBJ1-1; a possible D gene is TRBD1 (5 bases). CDR1 is SGHAT, CDR2 FQNNGV, per germline. The CDR3 is made up of 14 amino acids. The V end was cut by 3 bases, the J end by 5 bases, with 13 bases between.

This clone was detected once. The identical CDR3 is also encoded by other nucleotide sequences in the sample. V and J are TRBV28 and TRBJ1-2, with 7 bases matching TRBD1. V gave up 6 bases and J gave up 2 bases; unmatched junction bases: 3. The CDR3 is 13 amino acids. CDR1 MDHEN and CDR2 SYDVKM come from the germline V gene. CDR3 sequence (DNA): TGTGCCAGCAGGCGGGACAGCAACTATGGCTACACCTTC. This sequence encodes CASRRDSNYGYTF.

V usage is TRBV7-2 and J usage is TRBJ2-3; 11 positions agree with TRBD2. V shed 5 bases, J shed 4 bases, and the junction held 11 bases outside the gene matches. The length of the CDR3 is 17 residues. Germline V lookup: CDR1 SGHTA, CDR2 FQGNSA. CDR3 sequence (DNA): TGTGCCAGCAGCCCACTAGCGGGGGCCCCAGGATCAGATACGCAGTATTTT. Translation gives CASSPLAGAPGSDTQYF.

This clone was seen more than once but under ten times. The V gene is TRBV2, the J gene TRBJ2-3; D is possibly TRBD2 (6 bases). The CDR3 contains 14 residues. Per the germline V gene, CDR1 is SNHLY and CDR2 is FYNNEI. Trimming pared 6 bases from V and 0 bases from J, leaving 10 bases between. The CDR3 sequence: CASRSGVSTDTQYF. The CDR3 DNA is TGTGCCAGCAGATCGGGGGTGAGCACAGATACGCAGTATTTT.